The clone carrying this T cell receptor beta chain was seen a single time. Its antigen is unknown. The table came from immunoSEQ multiplex PCR; TCRdb's copy has only in-frame clones and leaves some out. Of around 50,000 clones in the sample, 80% to 90% were seen once. Specified time point: baseline, week 1 (first vaccination visit). Indicated treatment: pre-vaccination baseline after standard-of-care therapy. The donor cohort comprised cases of new WHO grade 3 or 4 IDH1-mutant, ATRX-lost astrocytoma. The data are from a study of a mutant IDH1 vaccine in newly diagnosed glioma. Across the whole study: Every participant had undergone radiotherapy, temozolomide, or both before, and most underwent both.

The V segment lost 3 bases and the J segment 0 bases; nucleotides outside the gene matches: 4. Per the germline V gene, CDR1 is SQVTM and CDR2 is ANQGSEA. CDR3 length: 14 amino acids. Findings and limits, study-wide: Pseudoprogression showed no apparent link to changes in top peripheral T cell clonotypes. It was 85% to 95% of patients that developed vaccine-induced immune responses.

The chain employs TRBV29-1 and TRBJ2-7; TRBD2 agrees at 8 bases. This clonotype was obtained from a middle-aged man with glioma. The material sequenced was PBMCs, taken from a glioma patient treated with radiotherapy, temozolomide or both. CDR3 region: CSVEAGGPSYEQYF. The CDR3 nucleotides read TGCAGCGTTGAGGCGGGAGGTCCCTCCTACGAGCAGTACTTC.